The 28 T cell receptor beta chains in this list originate from one sample, sequenced in a study of cytomegalovirus exposure and HLA in healthy donors (dated 2017 in TCRdb). Receptor libraries were prepared by the immunoSEQ multiplex PCR assay. For the multiplex PCR, a mixture combining 60 forward primers for TCR Vbeta segments and 13 reverse primers for TCR Jbeta segments was used. TCRdb obtained this table from immuneACCESS and retained in-frame rearrangements with V and J assigned. These tables miss some clones; where compared with another copy, unresolved V genes account for less than half of the shortfall, and the remainder is unexplained. The sample contains over 70,000 clones, 55% to 70% of them found a single time. The ten largest clones represent about a fifth of the sample. Sequenced: PBMCs. The receptors derive from a woman aged 50 to 65 in good health and CMV-seropositive.

The chain recombines TRBV7-2 with TRBJ2-2, with 7 bases that match TRBD2. CDR1 is SGHTA and CDR2 is FQGNSA in the germline V gene. The CDR3 consists of 15 residues. The V gene end was trimmed by 5 bases and the J gene end by 4 bases; junction bases not matched to a gene: 7. The CDR3 loop is CASSPLGLVTGELFF. The CDR3, as DNA: TGTGCCAGCAGCCCCCTAGGACTAGTCACCGGGGAGCTGTTTTTT.

This clone appeared once. The chain couples TRBV27 to TRBJ1-1, with D possibly being TRBD1 (6 bases). Looked up from germline, CDR1 is MNHEY and CDR2 is SMNVEV (reference sequence). V was cut by 10 bases and J by 2 bases, with 14 bases left in between. The CDR3 is 13 residues long. The CDR3 spells CATRTETNTEAFF. The CDR3 DNA follows: TGTGCCACCAGGACAGAGACAAACACTGAAGCTTTCTTT.

CDR3 sequence: CSVKGTGTDTQYF. In DNA, the CDR3 is TGCAGCGTTAAAGGGACTGGCACAGATACGCAGTATTTT. The chain links TRBV29-1 to TRBJ2-3, with TRBD2 as a possible D gene (6 bases). Trimming stripped 5 bases from V and 1 base from J, with 10 bases between. This CDR3 is 13 amino acids long. Germline V gene lookup returns CDR1 SQVTM and CDR2 ANQGSEA.

V gene TRBV7-6 combines with J gene TRBJ2-5; D is unresolved. CDR1 and CDR2 (germline): SGHVS, FNYEAQ. CDR3 size: 13 residues. Trimming took 3 bases from V and 8 from J, leaving 13 bases between them. CDR3 residues: CASSLGSLGTQYF. The CDR3 coding sequence is TGTGCCAGCAGCTTGGGCAGCCTGGGTACCCAGTACTTC.

This clone appeared a few times. The V gene is TRBV6-6, the J gene TRBJ2-1, with no clear D. Germline loops: CDR1 MNHNY, CDR2 SVGAGI (reference sequence). The CDR3 consists of 12 residues. V gave up 5 bases and J gave up 8 bases, with 10 bases separating them. This CDR3 reads CASSPAGDEQFF. For the CDR3, the DNA is TGTGCCAGCAGTCCCGCCGGAGATGAGCAGTTCTTC.

This clone was detected only a few times. The chain recombines TRBV4-1 with TRBJ2-3; D is ambiguous. V was shortened by 0 bases and J by 5 bases, with 9 bases between the two germline ends. CDR1 is MGHRA, CDR2 YSYEKL, per germline. The CDR3 sequence is 14 residues long. CDR3 region: CASSQEAPLDTQYF. The DNA of the CDR3 is TGCGCCAGCAGCCAAGAAGCCCCCCTAGATACGCAGTATTTT.

The chain is built from TRBV7-6 and TRBJ2-1; the D is unclear. Germline-derived CDR1 and CDR2 are SGHVS and FNYEAQ. V was pared by 0 bases and J by 6 bases, with 15 bases between. This CDR3 has 16 residues. CDR3 in DNA: TGTGCCAGCAGCTTAGCGCGGCAGTCTATAGGCAATGAGCAGTTCTTC. Its protein is CASSLARQSIGNEQFF.

CDR3 in DNA: TGTGCCATCATCCCCGGACACCCGAACACTGAAGCTTTCTTT. Amino acid sequence: CAIIPGHPNTEAFF. The chain couples TRBV2 to TRBJ1-1; D perhaps matches TRBD1 (5 bases). The CDR3 extends over 14 amino acids. V gave up 10 bases and J gave up 1 base, with 16 bases separating them. Germline loops: CDR1 SNHLY, CDR2 FYNNEI. The complete variable domain, with remaining parts taken from reference TRBV2 and TRBJ1-1, reads EPEVTQTPSHQVTQMGQEVILRCVPISNHLYFYWYRQILGQKVEFLVSFYNNEISEKSEIFDDQFSVERPDGSNFTLKIRSTKLEDSAMYFCAIIPGHPNTEAFFGQGTRLTVV.

This clone was counted between two and nine times. The chain combines TRBV7-9 with TRBJ2-1; 13 bases match TRBD2. The length of the CDR3 is 15 residues. CDR1 SEHNR and CDR2 FQNEAQ come from the germline V gene (reference sequence). Trimming at V came to 0 bases and at J to 9 bases, leaving 2 bases not matched to a gene. The CDR3: CASSLALAGGPEQFF. In DNA, the CDR3 is TGTGCCAGCAGCTTAGCACTAGCGGGGGGGCCTGAGCAGTTCTTC.

This chain joins TRBV30 and TRBJ1-5; maybe TRBD1 (6 bases). V lost 2 bases, J lost 6 bases, and 11 bases lay in between. The CDR3 runs to 13 residues. Germline V lookup: CDR1 GTSNPN, CDR2 SVGIG (reference sequence). CDR3 nucleotides: TGTGCCTGGAGTAAGACAGGCGGTCAGCCCCAGCATTTT. Its protein is CAWSKTGGQPQHF.

CDR3 protein: CASRPLEGTGGRRDYGYTF. The CDR3 region has the DNA TGTGCCAGCAGGCCTTTAGAGGGGACAGGGGGCCGTCGGGACTATGGCTACACCTTC. The chain has TRBV11-2 and TRBJ1-2; 12 bases match TRBD1. Germline V gene sequence: CDR1 SGHAT, CDR2 FQNNGV. The CDR3 has 19 amino acids. V was pared by 6 bases and J by 3 bases, with 17 bases of the junction left unmatched.

The rearrangement uses TRBV6-5 and TRBJ2-7; a possible D gene is TRBD2 (5 bases). This CDR3 comprises 15 residues. Looked up from germline, CDR1 is MNHEY and CDR2 is SVGAGI. Trimming removed 0 bases from V and 4 bases from J, with 13 bases in between. The CDR3 DNA follows: TGTGCCAGCAGTTACTCGATCCTCGGGGAATACGAGCAGTACTTC. Protein sequence: CASSYSILGEYEQYF.

This clone was found a few times. This chain connects TRBV5-5 to TRBJ1-4; possible D gene TRBD1, 5 bases. Germline CDR1 and CDR2: SGHKS and YYEKEE (reference sequence). The length of the CDR3 is 15 residues. Trimming pared 4 bases from V and 8 bases from J, leaving 18 bases between. CDR3 DNA sequence: TGTGCCAGCAGCAATTCCGGGAACCGGGGGGAAAAACTGTTTTTT. Translating gives CASSNSGNRGEKLFF.

The chain employs TRBV5-3 and TRBJ1-6; D unresolved. TRBV5-3 is known as an ORF, though its function is uncertain. Deletions cut 2 bases from V and 9 bases from J, with 24 bases between. The CDR3 runs to 18 residues. The CDR3, as DNA: TGTGCCAGAAGCTTCGGTCCGGGGAATGGAACTCTAAGTTCACCCCTCCACTTT. Its translation is CARSFGPGNGTLSSPLHF.

The V gene is TRBV7-2, the J gene TRBJ1-2, with 7 nucleotides matching TRBD1. V lost 5 bases, J lost 6 bases, and 12 bases stayed unmatched. The CDR3 contains 15 residues. Germline V CDR1 and CDR2: SGHTA, FQGNSA. The CDR3 spells CASSHSTGWMDGYTF. DNA for the CDR3: TGTGCCAGCAGCCACTCGACAGGGTGGATGGATGGCTACACCTTC.

V usage is TRBV4-3 and J usage is TRBJ2-7; TRBD2 matches 8 bases. J lost 4 bases, V lost 4 bases, and 9 bases had no gene match. The length of the CDR3 is 15 residues. Germline V lookup: CDR1 LGHNA, CDR2 YSLEER. The CDR3 DNA sequence: TGCGCCAGCAGCCGCGATCCGGGGGGGCCGTACGAGCAGTACTTC. It codes for CASSRDPGGPYEQYF.

This chain joins TRBV7-2 and TRBJ2-3, with D uncertain. The CDR3 contains 12 residues. Germline V CDR1 and CDR2: SGHTA, FQGNSA. The V end lost 5 bases, the J end lost 3 bases, and 6 bases lay between the germline ends. CDR3 amino acids: CASSETTDTQYF. The DNA for the CDR3 is TGTGCCAGCAGCGAAACAACAGATACGCAGTATTTT.

This chain connects TRBV28 to TRBJ2-1; 8 bases map to TRBD1. The CDR3 runs to 15 residues. Germline CDR1 is MDHEN and CDR2 is SYDVKM. Unmatched junction bases numbered 8, after V lost 2 bases and J lost 8 bases. The CDR3 region has the DNA TGTGCCAGCAGTTTACGGGACAGGCTATACGATGAGCAGTTCTTC. It codes for CASSLRDRLYDEQFF.

This clone was found a few times. This chain uses TRBV18 with TRBJ2-5; 7 bases match TRBD1. With V trimmed by 3 bases and J by 4 bases, 5 bases remained unmatched. The CDR3 covers 14 residues. Per germline, CDR1 KGHSH and CDR2 LQKENI. CDR3 region: CASSPGQGVETQYF. DNA of the CDR3: TGTGCCAGCTCACCCGGCCAGGGGGTAGAGACCCAGTACTTC.

The chain joins TRBV10-2 to TRBJ2-7, with 7 bases that match TRBD1. CDR1 is WSHSY, CDR2 SAAADI, per germline. Trimming took 10 bases from V and 2 from J; bases not matched to a gene: 14. The CDR3 totals 15 residues. As DNA, the CDR3 is TGCGCCACCCGACCGGGACAGAGAATAACCTACGAGCAGTACTTC. As protein: CATRPGQRITYEQYF.

This chain links TRBV19 with TRBJ1-5, with D unclear. Trimming removed 7 bases from V and 3 bases from J, with 10 bases in between. This CDR3 has 13 residues. Germline CDR1 and CDR2: LNHDA and SQIVND (reference sequence). The CDR3 reads CASTGSFNQPQHF. In nucleotides, the CDR3 is TGTGCCAGTACGGGTTCTTTCAATCAGCCCCAGCATTTT.

This rearrangement joins TRBV4-1 to TRBJ2-3; no clear D gene. Germline-derived CDR1 and CDR2 are MGHRA and YSYEKL. The germline V and J ends were trimmed by 0 bases and 2 bases, with 15 bases remaining between them. This CDR3 contains 17 residues. As DNA, the CDR3 is TGCGCCAGCAGCCAAGACCTACGATCCCTTAACACAGATACGCAGTATTTT. It codes for CASSQDLRSLNTDTQYF.

This chain links TRBV7-2 with TRBJ2-3, with 10 bases that match TRBD1. This CDR3 comprises 17 residues. Germline V lookup: CDR1 SGHTA, CDR2 FQGNSA. V trimming: 5 bases; J trimming: 1 base; junction bases outside the gene matches: 9. The CDR3 region has the DNA TGTGCCAGCAGCCTAGAAGGACAGGGGGAACGCACAGATACGCAGTATTTT. Its protein product is CASSLEGQGERTDTQYF.

The rearrangement uses TRBV19 and TRBJ1-2; no clear D. Germline V gene lookup returns CDR1 LNHDA and CDR2 SQIVND (reference sequence). V dropped 4 bases and J dropped 0 bases, with 18 bases sitting between them. The CDR3 is made up of 17 amino acids. This chain's CDR3 is CASSTPGGKLANYGYTF. CDR3 DNA: TGTGCCAGTAGTACCCCTGGCGGAAAGTTAGCTAACTATGGCTACACCTTC.

This clone was seen a single time. The rearrangement uses TRBV7-9 and TRBJ1-1; 7 bases align to TRBD1. This CDR3 is built from 16 residues. From germline, CDR1 is SEHNR and CDR2 FQNEAQ (reference sequence). Trimming at V came to 5 bases and at J to 1 base, leaving 10 bases not matched to a gene. DNA for the CDR3: TGTGCCAGCAGCCCCGATCCCGGGACAGCGAACACTGAAGCTTTCTTT. This gives the protein CASSPDPGTANTEAFF.

This clone was seen a handful of times. The chain combines TRBV28 with TRBJ1-5; D is ambiguous. The CDR3 has 13 residues. The germline V gene has CDR1 MDHEN and CDR2 SYDVKM. The V gene lost 7 bases and the J gene lost 6 bases, with 13 bases spanning the gap. The CDR3 DNA is TGTGCCAGCACCGCAGGAGGCAGTCAGCCCCAGCATTTT. It is translated as CASTAGGSQPQHF. The whole variable domain, remainder taken from reference TRBV28 and TRBJ1-5, is DVKVTQSSRYLVKRTGEKVFLECVQDMDHENMFWYRQDPGLGLRLIYFSYDVKMKEKGDIPEGYSVSREKKERFSLILESASTNQTSMYLCASTAGGSQPQHFGDGTRLSIL.

The V gene is TRBV11-2, the J gene TRBJ1-4; D is uncertain. The CDR3 loop spans 15 amino acids. The V and J ends lost 0 bases and 8 bases respectively, with 13 bases between them. The germline V gene has CDR1 SGHAT and CDR2 FQNNGV. CDR3 protein: CASSLDRVLEEKLFF. The CDR3 DNA sequence: TGTGCCAGCAGCTTAGATCGGGTATTGGAGGAAAAACTGTTTTTT.

There are many counts of this clone. The genes are TRBV7-2 and TRBJ1-1; D may be TRBD1 (5 bases). CDR3 size: 15 residues. The germline gives CDR1 SGHTA, CDR2 FQGNSA. The ends were cut back, 3 bases at V and 3 bases at J, with 14 bases in the middle. In nucleotides, the CDR3 is TGTGCCAGCAGCTTTCGGGGGATCGGGGACACTGAAGCTTTCTTT. Encoded protein: CASSFRGIGDTEAFF.